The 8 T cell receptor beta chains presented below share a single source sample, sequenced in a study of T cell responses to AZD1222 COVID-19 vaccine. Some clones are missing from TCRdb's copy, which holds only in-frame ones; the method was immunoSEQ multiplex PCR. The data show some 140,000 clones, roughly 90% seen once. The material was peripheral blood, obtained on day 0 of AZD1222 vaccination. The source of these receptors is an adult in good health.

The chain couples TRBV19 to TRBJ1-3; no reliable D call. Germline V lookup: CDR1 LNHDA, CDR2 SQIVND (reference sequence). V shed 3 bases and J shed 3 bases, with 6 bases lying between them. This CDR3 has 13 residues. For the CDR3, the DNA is TGTGCCAGTAGTATCGTGCATGGAAACACCATATATTTT. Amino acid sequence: CASSIVHGNTIYF. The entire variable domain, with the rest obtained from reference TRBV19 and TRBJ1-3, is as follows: DGGITQSPKYLFRKEGQNVTLSCEQNLNHDAMYWYRQDPGQGLRLIYYSQIVNDFQKGDIAEGYSVSREKKESFPLTVTSAQKNPTAFYLCASSIVHGNTIYFGEGSWLTVV.

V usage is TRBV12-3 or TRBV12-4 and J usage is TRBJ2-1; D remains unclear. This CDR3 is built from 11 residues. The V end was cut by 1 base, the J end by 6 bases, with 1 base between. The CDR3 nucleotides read TGTGCCAGCAGTTTAGGCAATGAGCAGTTCTTC. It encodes CASSLGNEQFF.

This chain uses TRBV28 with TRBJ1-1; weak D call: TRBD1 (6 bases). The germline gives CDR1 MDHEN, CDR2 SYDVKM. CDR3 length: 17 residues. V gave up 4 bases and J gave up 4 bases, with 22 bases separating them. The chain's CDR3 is CASSSPSGEEAVTEAFF. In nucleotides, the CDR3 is TGTGCCAGCAGTTCGCCGTCAGGGGAGGAGGCGGTCACTGAAGCTTTCTTT. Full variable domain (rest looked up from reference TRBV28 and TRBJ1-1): DVKVTQSSRYLVKRTGEKVFLECVQDMDHENMFWYRQDPGLGLRLIYFSYDVKMKEKGDIPEGYSVSREKKERFSLILESASTNQTSMYLCASSSPSGEEAVTEAFFGQGTRLTVV.

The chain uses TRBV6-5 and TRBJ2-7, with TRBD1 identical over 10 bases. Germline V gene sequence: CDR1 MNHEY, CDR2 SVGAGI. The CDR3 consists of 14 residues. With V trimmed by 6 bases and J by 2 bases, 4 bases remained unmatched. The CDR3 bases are TGTGCCAGCAGGCTTGGACAGGGGGCCTACGAGCAGTACTTC. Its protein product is CASRLGQGAYEQYF.

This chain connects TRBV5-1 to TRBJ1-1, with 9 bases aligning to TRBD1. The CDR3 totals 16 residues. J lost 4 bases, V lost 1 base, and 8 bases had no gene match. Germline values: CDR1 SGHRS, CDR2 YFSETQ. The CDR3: CASSLTGTGSFTEAFF. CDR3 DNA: TGCGCCAGCAGCTTGACCGGGACAGGGTCTTTCACTGAAGCTTTCTTT.

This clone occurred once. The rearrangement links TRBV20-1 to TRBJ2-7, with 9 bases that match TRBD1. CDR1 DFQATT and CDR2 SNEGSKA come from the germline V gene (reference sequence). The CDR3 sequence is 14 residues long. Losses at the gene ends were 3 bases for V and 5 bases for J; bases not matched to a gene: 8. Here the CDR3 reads CSASRRDRDDEQYF. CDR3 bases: TGCAGTGCTAGTAGGCGGGACAGGGACGACGAGCAGTACTTC.

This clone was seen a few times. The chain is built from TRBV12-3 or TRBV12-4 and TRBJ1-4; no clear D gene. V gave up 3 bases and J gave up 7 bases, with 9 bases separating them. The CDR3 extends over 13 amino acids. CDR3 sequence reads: CASSFKLGEKLFF. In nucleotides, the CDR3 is TGTGCCAGCAGTTTCAAGCTGGGTGAAAAACTGTTTTTT.

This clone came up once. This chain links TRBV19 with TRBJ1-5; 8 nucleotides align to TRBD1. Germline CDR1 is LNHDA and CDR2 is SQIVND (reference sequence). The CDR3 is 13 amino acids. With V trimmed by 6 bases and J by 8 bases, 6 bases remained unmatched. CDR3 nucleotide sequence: TGTGCCAGTAGCAAGACAGGGGTGGAGCCCCAGCATTTT. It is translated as CASSKTGVEPQHF.